These T cell receptor beta chains were read from a single sample in a study of cytotoxic CD8 clonotypes in ibrutinib-treated CLL. The data were produced by immunoSEQ multiplex PCR, yet TCRdb's version contains in-frame clones alone and is incomplete. The repertoire holds under 300,000 clones, 70% seen once, with less than 20% in the top ten. The sample consisted of PBMCs, taken after 24 months of ibrutinib treatment. The source of these receptors is a human donor with chronic lymphocytic leukemia. CDR3s include the opening cysteine and the closing phenylalanine or tryptophan. Fields, in order: D gene, J gene, V gene, clone size, CDR3 length, CDR3 DNA, CDR3 protein. D genes are given only for firm matches. Clone size is stated in some rows and not others, as once, few, many or a class when expanded.

TRBD1	TRBJ1-4	TRBV6-5	.	14	TGTGCCAGCAGTCTAACGGACAGGGGTGAAAAACTGTTTTTT	CASSLTDRGEKLFF
TRBD2	TRBJ2-3	TRBV28	.	19	TGTGCCAGCAGTTTATTTTTTCTCCGGACTAGCGGTTACACAGATACGCAGTATTTT	CASSLFFLRTSGYTDTQYF
.	TRBJ2-2	TRBV6-5	.	12	TGTGCCAGCAGTCTGTGGACCGGGGAGCTGTTTTTT	CASSLWTGELFF
TRBD1	TRBJ2-1	TRBV19	few	15	TGTGCCAGTAGCGATCCAGGGGGTTCCTACAATGAGCAGTTCTTC	CASSDPGGSYNEQFF
TRBD1	TRBJ2-7	TRBV29-1	.	15	TGCAGCGTTGAAGGGTTAGGGGGCTACTCCTACGAGCAGTACTTC	CSVEGLGGYSYEQYF
.	TRBJ2-7	TRBV27	.	13	TGTGCCAGCAGTTTACACCCCTCCTACGAGCAGTACTTC	CASSLHPSYEQYF
.	TRBJ1-5	TRBV11-1	.	13	TGTGCCAGCAGCTTAACAGAGAATCAGCCCCAGCATTTT	CASSLTENQPQHF
TRBD1	TRBJ1-2	TRBV5-6	.	13	TGTGCCAGCAGCTTGCCAGGACAGGTTAATGACGCCTTC	CASSLPGQVNDAF
.	TRBJ2-7	TRBV7-3	medium-sized	15	TGTGCCAGCAGCTTAAACCCAGGGTCACTCTACGAGCAGTACTTC	CASSLNPGSLYEQYF
.	TRBJ2-1	TRBV5-1	few	16	TGCGCCAGCAGCTTGCAAGGCGCCCTATCCTACAATGAGCAGTTCTTC	CASSLQGALSYNEQFF
.	TRBJ1-4	TRBV6-6	.	14	TGTGCCAGCAGTTACTCGCGGCCAAGTGAAAAACTGTTTTTT	CASSYSRPSEKLFF
TRBD1	TRBJ1-1	TRBV7-8	.	13	TGTGCCAGCAGCGATCGACAGGGAATAGTAGCTTTCTTT	CASSDRQGIVAFF
.	TRBJ2-5	TRBV28	.	14	TGTGCCAGCAGTACGCAGGGGTTGGTGGAGACCCAGTACTTC	CASSTQGLVETQYF
TRBD2	TRBJ2-3	TRBV7-2	once	15	TGTGCCAGCAGCTGGACTAGCGCAAGCACAGATACGCAGTATTTT	CASSWTSASTDTQYF
TRBD1	TRBJ2-7	TRBV5-1	.	14	TGCGCCAGCAGCTTCGGGACAGGGGGCAACGAGCAGTACTTC	CASSFGTGGNEQYF
TRBD1	TRBJ1-2	TRBV6-1	.	13	TGTGCCAGCAACTCGAATAGGGGGCAGATCTACACCTTC	CASNSNRGQIYTF
.	TRBJ2-5	TRBV7-7	.	15	TGTGCTAGCAGCTTCACGGGGAACCACCGGGAGACCCAGTACTTC	CASSFTGNHRETQYF
.	TRBJ2-7	TRBV18	.	12	TGTGCCAGCTCAACCGGGACCTACGAGCAGTACTTC	CASSTGTYEQYF
.	TRBJ1-2	TRBV5-4	.	13	TGTGCCAGCAGCTTCGGGGAGGTCTATGGCTACACCTTC	CASSFGEVYGYTF
TRBD1	TRBJ2-7	TRBV5-6	.	16	TGTGCCAGCAGCTTGGGCCCGACAGGGGGCTCCTACGAGCAGTACTTC	CASSLGPTGGSYEQYF
.	TRBJ2-2	TRBV19	.	11	TGTGCCAGTCAGGACGTCGGGGAGCTGTTTTTT	CASQDVGELFF
.	TRBJ2-1	TRBV9	.	14	TGTGCCAGCAGCCCGGGCCGAAGTTGGACTGAGCAGTTCTTC	CASSPGRSWTEQFF
TRBD1	TRBJ1-5	TRBV4-2	once	19	TGTGCCAGCAGCCAAGTCCCCCCTCGCCAGGGGGTAAGAAATCAGCCCCAGCATTTT	CASSQVPPRQGVRNQPQHF
TRBD2	TRBJ2-1	TRBV11-2	.	12	TGTGCCAGCAGCTTCGGACTAGCTGAGCAGTTCTTC	CASSFGLAEQFF
.	TRBJ1-1	TRBV9	.	13	TGTGCCAGCAGCACAGCAGGGGACACTGAAGCTTTCTTT	CASSTAGDTEAFF
.	TRBJ2-7	TRBV27	.	14	TGTGCCAGCAGTCTAGTGGACGGTTCCTACGAGCAGTACTTC	CASSLVDGSYEQYF
.	TRBJ2-3	TRBV28	.	11	TGTTCTTGGGGAGCTAAAAATACGCAGTATTTT	CSWGAKNTQYF
TRBD2	TRBJ2-1	TRBV11-3	.	16	TGTGCCAGCAGCTTAGCCGTAACTAGCGGGAGAAATGAGCAGTTCTTC	CASSLAVTSGRNEQFF
.	TRBJ2-7	TRBV9	.	15	TGTGCCAGCAGCAATTCTTGGGACGGATCCTACGAGCAGTACTTC	CASSNSWDGSYEQYF
.	TRBJ1-5	TRBV28	few	14	TGTGCCAGCAGTTCGACAGCGTTGAATCAGCCCCAGCATTTT	CASSSTALNQPQHF
.	TRBJ1-1	TRBV5-1	few	14	TGCGCCAGCAGCTTATCAGGGGTTGACACTGAAGCTTTCTTT	CASSLSGVDTEAFF
TRBD2	TRBJ2-7	TRBV19	.	16	TGTGCCAGTAGTATAAGGGGTCGGGAGGTCGTCTACGAGCAGTACTTC	CASSIRGREVVYEQYF
TRBD2	TRBJ2-3	TRBV4-2	once	18	TGTGCCAGCAGCCTGGTTTCTAGCGGGAGGCATAGCACAGATACGCAGTATTTT	CASSLVSSGRHSTDTQYF
.	TRBJ1-1	TRBV18	.	12	TGTGCCAGCTCACAGGGGTCCACTGAAGCTTTCTTT	CASSQGSTEAFF
.	TRBJ2-3	TRBV4-2	.	14	TGTGCCAGCAGCCCGGAAGGAGGAAAGGATACGCAGTATTTT	CASSPEGGKDTQYF
.	TRBJ1-2	TRBV29-1	.	13	TGCAGCGTGGGCTACAGCTCTAACTATGGCTACACCTTC	CSVGYSSNYGYTF
.	TRBJ2-5	TRBV27	.	15	TGTGCCAGCAGTTTAAGGGGGGGGCACCTGGAGACCCAGTACTTC	CASSLRGGHLETQYF
.	TRBJ2-2	TRBV27	.	14	TGTGCCAGTACGAACGGACGGAACACCGGGGAGCTGTTTTTT	CASTNGRNTGELFF
.	TRBJ2-6	TRBV18	.	17	TGTGCCAGCTCACCTTCGACAGCGAGCTCTGGGGCCAACGTCCTGACTTTC	CASSPSTASSGANVLTF
.	TRBJ2-7	TRBV19	.	15	TGTGCCAGTAGTGCGGGGAGCGGAACAGCCTACGAGCAGTACTTC	CASSAGSGTAYEQYF
TRBD1	TRBJ1-5	TRBV11-2	.	15	TGTGCCAGCAGCTTGAGGGACAGGGGGCACCAGCCCCAGCATTTT	CASSLRDRGHQPQHF
TRBD1	TRBJ1-2	TRBV28	.	19	TGTGCCAGCAGTTTATGGATCCTCCTCGGAGAAGGGGGCCCCTATGGCTACACCTTC	CASSLWILLGEGGPYGYTF
TRBD2	TRBJ2-1	TRBV27	.	15	TGTGCCAGCAGTTTCCTATCTAGCGGGAGTCATGAGCAGTTCTTC	CASSFLSSGSHEQFF
.	TRBJ2-1	TRBV27	.	12	TGTGCCAGCAGTCTGACTCACAATGAGCAGTTCTTC	CASSLTHNEQFF
TRBD2	TRBJ2-3	TRBV28	many	16	TGTGCCAGCAGTTTACCCACAGGACTAGCGGGAAATACGCAGTATTTT	CASSLPTGLAGNTQYF
TRBD1	TRBJ2-4	TRBV29-1	.	12	TGCAGCGTTCAGGGCAGGGGGAACATTCAGTACTTC	CSVQGRGNIQYF
TRBD1	TRBJ2-3	TRBV6-5	.	14	TGTGCCAGCAGTTACGCAGGACAGGGTAATACGCAGTATTTT	CASSYAGQGNTQYF
.	TRBJ2-3	TRBV27	.	15	TGTGCCAGCAGTTTTCGGAGGGGGTTCGCAGATACGCAGTATTTT	CASSFRRGFADTQYF
TRBD1	TRBJ2-1	TRBV27	.	15	TGTGCCAGCAACTCGTGGACAGGGGGCTACAATGAGCAGTTCTTC	CASNSWTGGYNEQFF
.	TRBJ2-7	TRBV2	few	13	TGTGCCAGCAGTGAAGCGGGCCGCTACGAGCAGTACTTC	CASSEAGRYEQYF
.	TRBJ1-3	TRBV6-5	.	16	TGTGCCAGCAGTTACTCGATCGGGACACCCGGAAACACCATATATTTT	CASSYSIGTPGNTIYF
TRBD1	TRBJ1-2	TRBV19	.	13	TGTGCCATTAAATCGGGACAGGGGGATGGCTACACCTTC	CAIKSGQGDGYTF